A single sample gave rise to the 30 T cell receptor beta chains below, sequenced in a study of cytomegalovirus exposure and HLA in healthy donors. Primers included in the PCR were 60 Vbeta and 13 Jbeta primers. Sequenced by immunoSEQ multiplex PCR; TCRdb stores in-frame clones only, minus some. The repertoire holds around 150,000 clones, with over 75% as singletons. Sequenced sample: PBMCs. The receptors come from a male donor in good health and CMV-seronegative.

The sample holds a few counts of this clone. This chain joins TRBV9 and TRBJ1-4; unclear D gene. This CDR3 region has 15 residues. The V end lost 0 bases, the J end lost 4 bases, and 10 bases lay between the germline ends. From germline, CDR1 is SGDLS and CDR2 YYNGEE. CDR3 nucleotide sequence: TGTGCCAGCAGCGTAGGATTCGAACTTAATGAAAAACTGTTTTTT. Translating it yields CASSVGFELNEKLFF.

The chain couples TRBV18 to TRBJ2-5, with TRBD1 matching over 9 bases. The J call is in doubt because the DNA end fits TRBJ2-7 better. Looked up from germline, CDR1 is KGHSH and CDR2 is LQKENI. CDR3 length: 16 amino acids. The DNA for the CDR3 is TGTGCCAGCTCACCTTCCCCCGGGACAGGGTTCTACGAGCAGTACTTC. Protein sequence: CASSPSPGTGFYEQYF.

The gene calls are TRBV19 and TRBJ1-3; D is perhaps TRBD1 (5 bases). V shed 7 bases and J shed 5 bases, with 21 bases lying between them. The CDR3 is made up of 16 amino acids. Germline V CDR1 and CDR2: LNHDA, SQIVND (reference sequence). The CDR3 reads CASKGLGQGVRNTIYF. The CDR3 nucleotides read TGTGCCAGTAAAGGGCTGGGCCAGGGTGTGAGAAACACCATATATTTT.

This clone turned up a few times. The rearrangement joins TRBV11-3 to TRBJ1-6; 7 positions match TRBD1. The CDR3 consists of 15 residues. Losses at the gene ends were 2 bases for V and 10 bases for J; bases not matched to a gene: 8. CDR1 and CDR2 from the germline V gene are SGHNT and YENEEA. CDR3 protein: CASSLFGTGVSPLHF. The CDR3 DNA sequence: TGTGCCAGCAGCTTATTCGGCACAGGGGTATCACCCCTCCACTTT.

The chain carries TRBV6-5 and TRBJ2-5; TRBD2 might be the D (6 bases). The J call may not be correct, given that the DNA end is closer to TRBJ2-7. CDR1 is MNHEY, CDR2 SVGAGI, per germline. This CDR3 has 15 residues. The DNA for the CDR3 is TGTGCCAGCAGTCCCGAGCGGGCGGGCTCCTACGAGCAGTACTTC. Translated, it gives CASSPERAGSYEQYF.

The rearrangement uses TRBV5-4 and TRBJ1-2, with 8 bases that match TRBD1. The CDR3 is 15 residues long. Germline V gene sequence: CDR1 SGHNT, CDR2 YYREEE (reference sequence). The junction had 8 bases not matched to a gene; V was cut back by 4 bases and J by 3 bases. The CDR3 DNA reads TGTGCCAGCAGCCCCCGGGACAGGCCTTACTATGGCTACACCTTC. Encoded protein: CASSPRDRPYYGYTF.

The chain is built from TRBV11-2 and TRBJ1-5, with TRBD1 as a possible D gene (5 bases). With 5 bases removed from V and 4 bases from J, the gap between germline ends came to 15 bases. CDR3 length: 15 residues. Germline loops: CDR1 SGHAT, CDR2 FQNNGV. This CDR3 is CASSQNGGSNQPQHF. CDR3 sequence (DNA): TGTGCCAGCAGCCAGAACGGGGGGAGTAATCAGCCCCAGCATTTT.

V usage is TRBV5-4 and J usage is TRBJ2-5; D not certain. Trimming took off 2 bases at V and 0 bases at J, with 8 bases between the two ends. This CDR3 spans 14 amino acids. Germline V gives CDR1 SGHNT, CDR2 YYREEE (reference sequence). DNA of the CDR3: TGTGCCAGCAGCTTACGTCTAGACCAAGAGACCCAGTACTTC. Translated: CASSLRLDQETQYF.

This clone has only a few counts. This chain joins TRBV27 and TRBJ2-5; D may be TRBD2 (6 bases). The J call is in doubt because the DNA end fits TRBJ2-7 better. Germline-derived CDR1 and CDR2 are MNHEY and SMNVEV (reference sequence). The CDR3 has 15 residues. The CDR3 is CASARGLTKSYEQYF. The DNA for the CDR3 is TGTGCCAGCGCCCGGGGGTTGACTAAATCCTACGAGCAGTACTTC.

The V call is TRBV9, the J call TRBJ1-1, with 7 bases fitting TRBD1. CDR1 is SGDLS and CDR2 is YYNGEE in the germline V gene. With 3 bases clipped from V and 2 bases from J, the junction kept 7 bases outside the gene matches. The CDR3 loop spans 15 amino acids. The DNA of the CDR3 is TGTGCCAGCAGCGCCCGGGACAGCAGAAACACTGAAGCTTTCTTT. Translated: CASSARDSRNTEAFF.

Notes on this clone: One end of the junction is discordant with germline, which a read error may explain. The chain recombines TRBV29-1 with TRBJ1-1; 8 bases line up with TRBD1. The length of the CDR3 is 19 residues. Germline V gives CDR1 SQVTM, CDR2 ANQGSEA. Here the CDR3 reads CSVEATRAGGAGRGTEALF. The CDR3 DNA reads as TGCAGCGTTGAAGCGACTCGGGCAGGGGGCGCGGGGAGGGGCACTGAAGCTCTCTTT.

The chain has TRBV7-6 and TRBJ1-1; D not certain. The CDR3 spans 12 residues. Germline CDR1 and CDR2: SGHVS and FNYEAQ. V lost 4 bases and J lost 7, with 10 bases in between. The CDR3, as DNA: TGTGCCAGCAGCTCAGACCGGAGTGAAGCTTTCTTT. It is translated as CASSSDRSEAFF.

CDR3 sequence: CASSLVGGTSETQYF. DNA of the CDR3: TGCGCCAGCAGCTTGGTGGGGGGGACATCAGAGACCCAGTACTTC. The V gene is TRBV5-1, the J gene TRBJ2-5; tentatively, D is TRBD2 (7 bases). The length of the CDR3 is 15 residues. V was cut by 0 bases and J by 4 bases, with 13 bases left in between. Germline loops: CDR1 SGHRS, CDR2 YFSETQ.

This sequence joins TRBV4-1 and TRBJ1-4; 11 bases match TRBD1. CDR1 and CDR2 (germline): MGHRA, YSYEKL. The CDR3 is 15 residues long. Unmatched junction bases numbered 4, after V lost 0 bases and J lost 10 bases. CDR3 region: CASSQEDRGRGKLFF. Here the CDR3 DNA reads TGCGCCAGCAGCCAAGAGGACAGGGGGCGCGGAAAACTGTTTTTT.

The chain has TRBV7-6 and TRBJ2-1; TRBD2 matches 12 bases. CDR1 and CDR2 (germline): SGHVS, FNYEAQ. V was pared by 5 bases and J by 7 bases, with 6 bases of the junction left unmatched. The CDR3 consists of 15 residues. CDR3 coding DNA: TGTGCCAGCAGCCCTCTAGCGGGAGGGAGGAATGAGCAGTTCTTC. Encoded protein: CASSPLAGGRNEQFF.

The chain uses TRBV12-5 and TRBJ2-3; D is possibly TRBD2 (5 bases). The CDR3 contains 16 residues. Germline CDR1 and CDR2: LGHNT and FRNRAP. V lost 2 bases and J 0 bases, leaving 12 bases between the germline ends. The CDR3 sequence is CASGLPPGFSTDTQYF. DNA for the CDR3: TGTGCTAGTGGTTTGCCTCCGGGGTTTAGCACAGATACGCAGTATTTT. The entire variable domain, with the rest obtained from reference TRBV12-5 and TRBJ2-3, is as follows: DARVTQTPRHKVTEMGQEVTMRCQPILGHNTVFWYRQTMMQGLELLAYFRNRAPLDDSGMPKDRFSAEMPDATLATLKIQPSEPRDSAVYFCASGLPPGFSTDTQYFGPGTRLTVL.

This clone was counted between two and nine times. V and J are TRBV7-3 and TRBJ2-1; 8 nucleotides line up with TRBD2. Per germline, CDR1 SGHTA and CDR2 FQGTGA. With 5 bases clipped from V and 1 base from J, the junction kept 4 bases outside the gene matches. This CDR3 region has 15 residues. This CDR3 is CASSKPGGSYNEQFF. CDR3 in DNA: TGTGCCAGCAGCAAACCGGGGGGGTCCTACAATGAGCAGTTCTTC.

CDR3 protein: CSARRDSLYTF. In DNA, the CDR3 is TGCAGTGCTAGGCGGGACAGCCTCTACACCTTC. The chain combines TRBV20-1 with TRBJ1-2; 7 positions agree with TRBD1. The CDR3 is 11 residues long. CDR1 and CDR2 (germline): DFQATT, SNEGSKA (reference sequence). The ends lost 3 bases at V and 10 bases at J; junction bases unmatched: 5.

The gene calls are TRBV6-5 and TRBJ2-7; 7 nucleotides line up with TRBD2. CDR3 length: 16 residues. Trimming took 4 bases from V and 2 from J; bases not matched to a gene: 11. The V gene's germline CDR1 is MNHEY and CDR2 SVGAGI. The CDR3 loop reads CASSSPEASGPYEQYF. CDR3 in DNA: TGTGCCAGCAGTTCCCCGGAAGCTAGCGGTCCCTACGAGCAGTACTTC.

As DNA, the CDR3 is TGTGCCAGCAGCCCTCGGACTAGCGGGGGGGCCCCTCATGAGCAGTTCTTC. Translating it yields CASSPRTSGGAPHEQFF. The J gene is TRBJ2-1, the V gene TRBV21-1; the tabulated D call, TRBD2, remains unverified against the DNA. TRBV21-1 is described as a pseudogene. The CDR3 is 17 amino acids.

The rearrangement uses TRBV19 and TRBJ2-5, with D tentatively TRBD1 (5 bases). The V end was cut by 7 bases, the J end by 1 base, with 19 bases between. CDR1 LNHDA and CDR2 SQIVND come from the germline V gene (reference sequence). The CDR3 spans 16 residues. The CDR3 loop reads CASTPTVSRGQETQYF. The CDR3 coding sequence is TGTGCCAGTACCCCCACAGTGTCAAGGGGCCAAGAGACCCAGTACTTC.

This clone was seen only a few times. The chain uses TRBV5-1 and TRBJ1-1, with TRBD1 as a possible D gene (5 bases). Trimming left V 4 bases short and J 1 base short, with 11 bases between. The CDR3 consists of 14 residues. Germline loops: CDR1 SGHRS, CDR2 YFSETQ. Here the CDR3 reads CASSGGTTNTEAFF. CDR3 sequence (DNA): TGCGCCAGCAGCGGGGGGACGACGAACACTGAAGCTTTCTTT.

The gene calls are TRBV9 and TRBJ2-3, with 9 bases aligning to TRBD2. The junction had 6 bases not matched to a gene; V was cut back by 0 bases and J by 1 base. The CDR3 totals 17 residues. The germline gives CDR1 SGDLS, CDR2 YYNGEE. CDR3 sequence: CASSVGGRAWGTDTQYF. DNA of the CDR3: TGTGCCAGCAGCGTAGGCGGGAGGGCCTGGGGCACAGATACGCAGTATTTT.

The J gene is TRBJ1-3, the V gene TRBV9, with a weak D call TRBD1 (5 bases). CDR1 SGDLS and CDR2 YYNGEE come from the germline V gene. The germline V and J ends were trimmed by 3 bases and 12 bases, with 13 bases remaining between them. CDR3 size: 12 residues. The CDR3 DNA follows: TGTGCCAGCAGCGGGGGGGAGCAAAGCATATATTTT. It codes for CASSGGEQSIYF.

This clone was recorded a few times. This CDR3 is CAWSVDTYNEQFF. The CDR3 DNA follows: TGTGCCTGGAGTGTCGACACCTACAATGAGCAGTTCTTC. This chain uses TRBV30 with TRBJ2-1; no reliable D call. Germline V gives CDR1 GTSNPN, CDR2 SVGIG (reference sequence). The CDR3 length is 13 residues. V was cut by 0 bases and J by 2 bases, with 5 bases left in between.

V usage is TRBV7-2 and J usage is TRBJ2-4, with TRBD2 matching over 7 bases. The V and J ends lost 2 bases and 0 bases, in that order; junction bases with no gene match: 10. Germline-derived CDR1 and CDR2 are SGHTA and FQGNSA. The CDR3 totals 18 residues. CDR3 amino acids: CASSLISGTTLAKNIQYF. The CDR3 coding sequence is TGTGCCAGCAGCTTAATCAGCGGGACGACTTTAGCCAAAAACATTCAGTACTTC.

This chain links TRBV6-1 with TRBJ2-5, with 8 bases matching TRBD1. V shed 6 bases and J 2 bases; nucleotides not matched to a gene: 5. The CDR3 has 14 amino acids. Germline assignment: CDR1 MNHNS and CDR2 SASEGT. Written as DNA, the CDR3 is TGTGCCAGCAGAAGACAGGGGTCTCAAGAGACCCAGTACTTC. Protein: CASRRQGSQETQYF.

The chain has TRBV6-6 and TRBJ2-7; D is perhaps TRBD2 (5 bases). V was trimmed by 0 bases and J by 2 bases, leaving 11 bases between them. The V gene's germline CDR1 is MNHNY and CDR2 SVGAGI (reference sequence). This CDR3 contains 15 residues. CDR3 nucleotides: TGTGCCAGCAGTTACTCGAGCGGACCTACCTACGAGCAGTACTTC. It encodes CASSYSSGPTYEQYF.

The V call is TRBV7-8, the J call TRBJ1-3; no clear D. The CDR3 covers 15 residues. V was shortened by 4 bases and J by 0 bases, with 10 bases between the two germline ends. Germline CDR1 is SGHVS and CDR2 is FQNEAQ. The CDR3 loop is CASSSVRSSGNTIYF. The CDR3 region has the DNA TGTGCCAGCAGCTCGGTACGGAGCTCTGGAAACACCATATATTTT.

The chain employs TRBV9 and TRBJ1-1, with TRBD1 identical over 7 bases. CDR3 length equals 13 residues. Germline V gene data show CDR1 as SGDLS and CDR2 as YYNGEE. V lost 4 bases, J lost 7 bases, and 7 bases stayed unmatched. CDR3 loop: CASSWRTGGEAFF. The DNA for the CDR3 is TGTGCCAGCAGCTGGAGGACAGGAGGTGAAGCTTTCTTT.